Listed below are T cell receptor beta chains from one sample, sequenced in a study of long-term antiretroviral therapy in people with HIV. Using immunoSEQ multiplex PCR, the repertoire was profiled, and TCRdb retains in-frame clones only, with some absent. The table lists about 28,000 clones, about 80% of them singletons, with 7.3% in the top ten. Sequences were derived from unsorted PBMCs, sampled 0.3 years after starting antiretroviral therapy. These receptors were collected from a man aged 35 to 55 with HIV. CDR3s include the opening cysteine and the closing phenylalanine or tryptophan. The D gene is left open where the match is weak. Part of the rows lack a size; the others show once, few, many or a class for expanded clones.

v_gene: TRBV7-9
j_gene: TRBJ2-7
abundance: NA
d_gene: TRBD1
CDR3aa: CASRKRQGWDEQYF
CDR3nt: TGTGCCAGCAGAAAACGACAGGGGTGGGACGAGCAGTACTTC

v_gene: TRBV9
j_gene: TRBJ1-2
abundance: NA
d_gene: NA
CDR3aa: CASSGGVRANYGYTF
CDR3nt: TGTGCCAGCAGCGGGGGGGTTAGAGCTAACTATGGCTACACCTTC

v_gene: TRBV18
j_gene: TRBJ2-1
abundance: NA
d_gene: NA
CDR3aa: CASSHLTGASYNEQFF
CDR3nt: TGTGCCAGCTCACACCTAACGGGAGCCTCCTACAATGAGCAGTTCTTC

v_gene: TRBV5-4
j_gene: TRBJ2-3
abundance: NA
d_gene: TRBD2
CDR3aa: CASSSGGRRTDTQYF
CDR3nt: TGTGCCAGCAGCTCGGGCGGGAGGCGCACAGATACGCAGTATTTT

v_gene: TRBV7-9
j_gene: TRBJ1-1
abundance: few
d_gene: TRBD1
CDR3aa: CASMAGGEAFF
CDR3nt: TGTGCCAGCATGGCAGGGGGTGAAGCTTTCTTT

v_gene: TRBV29-1
j_gene: TRBJ1-2
abundance: NA
d_gene: NA
CDR3aa: CSAIKEFGYTF
CDR3nt: TGCAGCGCAATAAAGGAATTTGGCTACACCTTC

v_gene: TRBV7-9
j_gene: TRBJ1-2
abundance: NA
d_gene: NA
CDR3aa: CASSFGLNYGYTF
CDR3nt: TGTGCCAGCAGCTTCGGACTGAACTATGGCTACACCTTC

v_gene: TRBV4-3
j_gene: TRBJ1-4
abundance: NA
d_gene: NA
CDR3aa: CASSQDSRGATNEKLFF
CDR3nt: TGCGCCAGCAGCCAAGATTCCCGAGGGGCAACTAATGAAAAACTGTTTTTT

v_gene: TRBV15
j_gene: TRBJ1-1
abundance: NA
d_gene: NA
CDR3aa: CATSGGSGLAFF
CDR3nt: TGTGCCACCAGCGGCGGAAGCGGTTTAGCTTTCTTT

v_gene: TRBV27
j_gene: TRBJ2-5
abundance: NA
d_gene: NA
CDR3aa: CASSPVPWETQYF
CDR3nt: TGTGCCAGCAGCCCCGTGCCTTGGGAGACCCAGTACTTC

v_gene: TRBV7-6
j_gene: TRBJ2-3
abundance: once
d_gene: NA
CDR3aa: CASSPRSPSGRSSTDTQYF
CDR3nt: TGTGCCAGCAGCCCCCGATCGCCCAGCGGGCGTTCTAGCACAGATACGCAGTATTTT

v_gene: TRBV6-1
j_gene: TRBJ1-5
abundance: few
d_gene: NA
CDR3aa: CASSEAGGLNQPQHF
CDR3nt: TGTGCCAGCAGTGAGGCAGGTGGATTGAATCAGCCCCAGCATTTT

v_gene: TRBV5-6
j_gene: TRBJ2-3
abundance: NA
d_gene: NA
CDR3aa: CASSSGPLEAEQYF
CDR3nt: TGTGCCAGCAGCTCGGGACCCCTTGAGGCAGAGCAGTATTTT

v_gene: TRBV5-1
j_gene: TRBJ2-1
abundance: NA
d_gene: NA
CDR3aa: CASSLNAVDNEQFF
CDR3nt: TGCGCCAGCAGCTTGAATGCGGTCGACAATGAGCAGTTCTTC

v_gene: TRBV28
j_gene: TRBJ1-1
abundance: NA
d_gene: NA
CDR3aa: CASREQGNTEAFF
CDR3nt: TGTGCCAGCAGGGAACAGGGGAACACTGAAGCTTTCTTT

v_gene: TRBV6-5
j_gene: TRBJ2-6
abundance: NA
d_gene: NA
CDR3aa: CAAGDSGANVLTF
CDR3nt: TGTGCGGCCGGAGATTCTGGGGCCAACGTCCTGACTTTC

v_gene: TRBV18
j_gene: TRBJ2-1
abundance: NA
d_gene: NA
CDR3aa: CASSPPTARGGDEQFF
CDR3nt: TGTGCCAGCTCACCACCGACAGCCCGGGGAGGCGATGAGCAGTTCTTC

v_gene: TRBV12-2
j_gene: TRBJ2-1
abundance: NA
d_gene: NA
CDR3aa: CASLGDWRPREQFF
CDR3nt: TGTGCAAGTCTAGGGGACTGGCGGCCCCGTGAGCAGTTCTTC

v_gene: TRBV28
j_gene: TRBJ2-3
abundance: NA
d_gene: NA
CDR3aa: CASRESGGADTQYF
CDR3nt: TGTGCCAGCAGAGAGTCAGGTGGCGCAGATACGCAGTATTTT

v_gene: TRBV7-6
j_gene: TRBJ1-4
abundance: once
d_gene: NA
CDR3aa: CASSLAPRGSTNEKLFF
CDR3nt: TGTGCCAGCAGCTTAGCCCCCCGGGGCTCAACTAATGAAAAACTGTTTTTT

v_gene: TRBV28
j_gene: TRBJ2-5
abundance: NA
d_gene: TRBD1
CDR3aa: CASRQQGTPVLQETQYF
CDR3nt: TGTGCCAGCAGACAACAGGGGACCCCGGTCCTCCAAGAGACCCAGTACTTC

v_gene: TRBV6-5
j_gene: TRBJ1-6
abundance: NA
d_gene: TRBD1
CDR3aa: CASSWETGDSPLHF
CDR3nt: TGTGCCAGCAGTTGGGAGACAGGGGATTCACCCCTCCACTTT

v_gene: TRBV6-4
j_gene: TRBJ1-1
abundance: few
d_gene: TRBD1
CDR3aa: CASSPDRGKLAFF
CDR3nt: TGTGCCAGCAGCCCGGACAGGGGAAAATTGGCTTTCTTT

v_gene: TRBV19
j_gene: TRBJ1-5
abundance: NA
d_gene: NA
CDR3aa: CASSMNLAGKNQPQHF
CDR3nt: TGTGCCAGTAGTATGAACCTGGCAGGGAAGAATCAGCCCCAGCATTTT

v_gene: TRBV7-9
j_gene: TRBJ2-2
abundance: NA
d_gene: TRBD1
CDR3aa: CASSLAPGRGKDGELFF
CDR3nt: TGTGCCAGCAGCTTAGCCCCAGGCAGGGGGAAGGACGGGGAGCTGTTTTTT

v_gene: TRBV18
j_gene: TRBJ2-2
abundance: NA
d_gene: NA
CDR3aa: CASATGLGTGELFF
CDR3nt: TGTGCCAGCGCCACAGGGTTAGGCACCGGGGAGCTGTTTTTT

v_gene: TRBV7-2
j_gene: TRBJ2-3
abundance: NA
d_gene: TRBD2
CDR3aa: CASSLAASGRWDTQYF
CDR3nt: TGTGCCAGCAGCTTAGCAGCTAGCGGGAGATGGGATACGCAGTATTTT

v_gene: TRBV5-4
j_gene: TRBJ2-1
abundance: NA
d_gene: TRBD2
CDR3aa: CASSSTGTSGDPTQFF
CDR3nt: TGTGCCAGCAGCTCAACCGGGACTAGCGGGGATCCTACTCAGTTCTTC

v_gene: TRBV6-6
j_gene: TRBJ2-5
abundance: once
d_gene: TRBD1
CDR3aa: CASSPTTGAGETQYF
CDR3nt: TGTGCCAGCAGCCCTACCACAGGGGCGGGAGAGACCCAGTACTTC

v_gene: TRBV7-2
j_gene: TRBJ2-7
abundance: NA
d_gene: NA
CDR3aa: CASSSFPGLNYEQYF
CDR3nt: TGTGCCAGCAGCTCATTTCCGGGTCTTAACTACGAGCAGTACTTC

v_gene: TRBV5-1
j_gene: TRBJ1-2
abundance: few
d_gene: NA
CDR3aa: CASSLDGDRYGYTF
CDR3nt: TGCGCCAGCAGCTTGGACGGGGATCGGTATGGCTACACCTTC